One and the same sample provided the 27 T cell receptor beta chains below, sequenced in a study of CD8 T cells in ankylosing spondylitis (dated by TCRdb to 2017 to 2019). Library preparation employed 5' RACE. The instrument given in TCRdb is Illumina HiSeq 2500. The raw public data were reprocessed by TCRdb itself: fastp quality trimming at Q25, MiXCR clonotype calling, in-frame beta chains only. Each entry merges the rows of one CDR3 protein and shows their most common DNA and genes. The sample table holds about 540,000 distinct CDR3 sequences, of which more than 9.5% were seen once. The top ten clones comprise under 7.5% of the sample. Overall results and qualifications from the work: A TCR beta motif of seven or eight highly homologous amino acid variants appeared characteristic of blood from ankylosing spondylitis patients.

These receptors lack a known antigen. Material: blood, either unsorted or a sorted T cell fraction (not recorded which). The receptors come from a male donor with ankylosing spondylitis.

In this sample, this clonotype turned up a few times. The rearrangement links TRBV12-3 or TRBV12-4 to TRBJ1-3; no reliable D call. V lost 4 bases and J lost 10, with 14 bases in between. The CDR3 is 13 amino acids. The CDR3 loop is CASSSRSHETIYF. The CDR3 DNA follows: TGTGCCAGCAGTTCCCGATCCCACGAAACCATATATTTT.

The chain recombines TRBV19 with TRBJ1-1, with a possible D match to TRBD1 (5 bases). CDR1 is LNHDA and CDR2 is SQIVND in the germline V gene (reference sequence). The length of the CDR3 is 13 residues. V was clipped by 9 bases and J by 5 bases, with 16 bases between them. For the CDR3, the DNA is TGTGCCAGCCGTGTCCAGGGAGGAACTGAAGCTTTCTTT. Translating gives CASRVQGGTEAFF.

This clonotype has more than one count but fewer than ten. The chain combines TRBV3-1 with TRBJ2-1; 7 bases line up with TRBD1. V trimming: 4 bases; J trimming: 4 bases; junction bases outside the gene matches: 7. Per the germline V gene, CDR1 is LGHDT and CDR2 is YNNKEL (reference sequence). There are 15 residues in the CDR3. This chain's CDR3 is CASSREGTVYNEQFF. The DNA for the CDR3 is TGTGCCAGCAGCCGAGAAGGGACAGTTTACAATGAGCAGTTCTTC.

This chain uses TRBV7-8 with TRBJ2-7, with 8 bases matching TRBD2. V dropped 1 base and J dropped 2; count of bases not matched to a gene: 7. Germline-derived CDR1 and CDR2 are SGHVS and FQNEAQ. The CDR3 consists of 16 residues. The CDR3 protein is CASSLEVAGFAYEQYF. Written as DNA, the CDR3 is TGTGCCAGCAGCTTAGAGGTAGCGGGATTTGCCTACGAGCAGTACTTC.

This sequence joins TRBV12-3 or TRBV12-4 and TRBJ2-1; D is possibly TRBD1 or TRBD2 (6 bases each). This CDR3 is 16 amino acids long. V lost 5 bases, J lost 0 bases, and 14 bases lay in between. The CDR3 here is CASSPAGGLSYNEQFF. In DNA form, the CDR3 reads TGTGCCAGCAGTCCCGCCGGGGGCCTCTCCTACAATGAGCAGTTCTTC.

This clonotype was seen more than once but under ten times. V is TRBV7-8 and J is TRBJ1-5, with 8 bases matching TRBD1. The trim removed 1 base at V and 6 bases at J, leaving 11 bases unmatched. The CDR3 spans 17 residues. The germline V gene has CDR1 SGHVS and CDR2 FQNEAQ. CDR3 sequence (DNA): TGTGCCAGCAGCTTAGTAGGGGCAGGGGGCGCCGGTCAGCCCCAGCATTTT. Its translation: CASSLVGAGGAGQPQHF.

The V call is TRBV18, the J call TRBJ2-5, with D perhaps matching TRBD2 (5 bases). CDR1 and CDR2 (germline): KGHSH, LQKENI. Trimming cost V 8 bases and J 5 bases, with 15 bases left between them. The length of the CDR3 is 13 residues. The CDR3 nucleotides read TGTGCCAGCATGAGTTCCGGGGTTGAGACCCAGTACTTC. Protein product: CASMSSGVETQYF.

This clonotype has ten or more counts. The chain has TRBV7-9 and TRBJ1-2, with a tentative D call TRBD1 (5 bases). V lost 5 bases and J 3 bases, leaving 16 bases between the germline ends. CDR1 is SEHNR and CDR2 is FQNEAQ in the germline V gene (reference sequence). The CDR3 has 15 residues. The CDR3 sequence is CASSPGQGHHYGYTF. In DNA, the CDR3 is TGTGCCAGCAGCCCTGGCCAGGGCCATCACTATGGCTACACCTTC.

Many counts were recorded for this clonotype. Written as DNA, the CDR3 is TGTGCCAGCAGCTTAGAGACTAGCGGGAGCGGAGAGACCCAGTACTTC. Translation: CASSLETSGSGETQYF. This sequence joins TRBV7-7 and TRBJ2-5; 12 bases agree with TRBD2. The CDR3 runs to 16 residues. V gave up 1 base and J gave up 4 bases; unmatched junction bases: 4. Germline V gives CDR1 SSHAT, CDR2 FNYEAQ (reference sequence).

The chain employs TRBV29-1 and TRBJ1-2; 9 nucleotides agree with TRBD1. Trimming cost V 4 bases and J 8 bases; bases outside gene matches: 5. The CDR3 consists of 12 residues. The germline CDR1 and CDR2 sequences are SQVTM and ANQGSEA. CDR3 sequence (DNA): TGCAGCGTTGGGGACAGGGCGGGCGGCTACACCTTC. Translating it yields CSVGDRAGGYTF.

The J gene is TRBJ1-1, the V gene TRBV6-1; TRBD1 aligns across 7 bases. CDR1 and CDR2 (germline): MNHNS, SASEGT. J was trimmed by 0 bases and V by 6 bases; bases with no gene match: 10. This CDR3 contains 16 residues. CDR3 sequence: CASSPGTERLNTEAFF. The CDR3 DNA follows: TGTGCCAGCAGCCCCGGGACAGAGCGCCTGAACACTGAAGCTTTCTTT.

The J gene is TRBJ1-6, the V gene TRBV20-1; D unresolved. V dropped 3 bases and J dropped 8 bases, with 11 bases sitting between them. The germline V gene has CDR1 DFQATT and CDR2 SNEGSKA (reference sequence). This CDR3 region has 13 residues. The CDR3, as DNA: TGCAGTGCTAGGCTCAACCGGGATTCACCCCTCCACTTT. The encoded protein is CSARLNRDSPLHF.

This clonotype was observed many times. The chain carries TRBV29-1 and TRBJ2-2; D is undetermined. CDR3 length: 14 amino acids. Germline CDR1 is SQVTM and CDR2 is ANQGSEA. Between the trimmed V and J ends, which lost 3 bases and 4 bases, there was a span of 12 bases. This chain's CDR3 is CSVDGYRSTGELFF. The CDR3 DNA sequence: TGCAGCGTTGACGGTTATAGAAGCACCGGGGAGCTGTTTTTT.

A few counts support this clonotype. The V call is TRBV4-2, the J call TRBJ2-2, with a possible D match to TRBD2 (5 bases). Trimming took 4 bases from V and 5 from J, leaving 17 bases between them. Germline V gene data show CDR1 as LGHNA and CDR2 as YNFKEQ. The CDR3 has 16 residues. The CDR3 spells CASSPRVQRSTGELFF. CDR3 nucleotides: TGTGCCAGCAGCCCCCGGGTCCAGCGGAGTACCGGGGAGCTGTTTTTT.

This clonotype was recorded a few times. This sequence joins TRBV7-9 and TRBJ2-1; 7 nucleotides line up with TRBD2. V was pared by 2 bases and J by 5 bases, with 6 bases of the junction left unmatched. Germline CDR1 is SEHNR and CDR2 is FQNEAQ (reference sequence). This CDR3 region has 15 residues. As DNA, the CDR3 is TGTGCCAGCAGCTTACCGTACAGCGGGAACAATGAGCAGTTCTTC. It specifies CASSLPYSGNNEQFF.

V is TRBV20-1 and J is TRBJ2-7; the match to TRBD2 covers 9 bases. Germline-derived CDR1 and CDR2 are DFQATT and SNEGSKA (reference sequence). This CDR3 has 17 residues. Unmatched junction bases numbered 12, after V lost 1 base and J lost 2 bases. CDR3 loop: CSARGASGKVLAYEQYF. DNA for the CDR3: TGCAGTGCTAGAGGGGCTAGCGGGAAGGTCTTGGCCTACGAGCAGTACTTC.

In this sample, this clonotype turned up a few times. The chain uses TRBV20-1 and TRBJ2-7; TRBD2 matches at 7 bases. Trimming cost V 3 bases and J 3 bases; bases outside gene matches: 5. CDR1 and CDR2 from the germline V gene are DFQATT and SNEGSKA (reference sequence). This CDR3 comprises 13 residues. CDR3 nucleotide sequence: TGCAGTGCTAGTGACCTAGCGGACTACGAGCAGTACTTC. It encodes CSASDLADYEQYF.

This clonotype has more than one count but fewer than ten. The V and J genes are TRBV12-3 or TRBV12-4 and TRBJ2-3; D possibly corresponds to TRBD2 (5 bases). Trimming stripped 5 bases from V and 2 bases from J, with 11 bases between. The CDR3 length is 14 residues. The DNA of the CDR3 is TGTGCCAGCAGTGAGGGAACCACCACAGATACGCAGTATTTT. Translation: CASSEGTTTDTQYF.

In its sample, this clonotype was seen a few times. The chain has TRBV7-8 and TRBJ2-5, with D perhaps TRBD1 (6 bases). This CDR3 region has 14 residues. With 3 bases removed from V and 2 bases from J, the gap between germline ends came to 10 bases. Germline V gene sequence: CDR1 SGHVS, CDR2 FQNEAQ. The CDR3 DNA reads TGTGCCAGCAGCTTCGGACAGAAGCAAGAGACCCAGTACTTC. As protein: CASSFGQKQETQYF.

This clonotype was observed a few times. This chain links TRBV20-1 with TRBJ2-3; TRBD2 agrees at 11 bases. Unmatched junction bases numbered 12, after V lost 0 bases and J lost 10 bases. CDR1 is DFQATT, CDR2 SNEGSKA, per germline (reference sequence). CDR3 length: 16 residues. CDR3 in DNA: TGCAGTGCTAGAGATGGGACTAGCGGTGTCCTAGGAGCGCAGTATTTT. Protein sequence: CSARDGTSGVLGAQYF.

This clonotype showed up just a few times. This chain joins TRBV7-6 and TRBJ2-3; 10 nucleotides align to TRBD1. The CDR3 runs to 16 residues. Germline values: CDR1 SGHVS, CDR2 FNYEAQ. The V and J ends lost 5 bases and 6 bases, in that order; junction bases with no gene match: 11. The CDR3 nucleotides read TGTGCCAGCAGCCGTCGGGACAGGGGAGAGTTGGATACGCAGTATTTT. Its protein product is CASSRRDRGELDTQYF.

The sample holds many counts of this clonotype. This chain links TRBV20-1 with TRBJ1-2; the D is unclear. CDR1 DFQATT and CDR2 SNEGSKA come from the germline V gene (reference sequence). Between the trimmed V and J ends, which lost 1 base and 3 bases, there was a span of 12 bases. The CDR3 is 14 residues long. The CDR3 protein is CSARGGREYYGYTF. In nucleotides, the CDR3 is TGCAGTGCTAGAGGTGGGAGAGAATACTATGGCTACACCTTC.

This clonotype was observed a few times. The chain joins TRBV11-2 to TRBJ2-7; 12 bases are shared with TRBD2. This CDR3 contains 15 residues. Trimming cost V 5 bases and J 4 bases; bases outside gene matches: 6. From germline, CDR1 is SGHAT and CDR2 FQNNGV. The CDR3 DNA reads TGTGCCAGCAGCCACCGACTAGCGGGAGATTACGAGCAGTACTTC. As protein: CASSHRLAGDYEQYF.

J is TRBJ2-3 and V is TRBV20-1; 11 nucleotides line up with TRBD2. This CDR3 is 16 amino acids long. The V gene end was trimmed by 5 bases and the J gene end by 2 bases; junction bases not matched to a gene: 9. The germline CDR1 and CDR2 sequences are DFQATT and SNEGSKA (reference sequence). The CDR3, as DNA: TGCAGTGCTCATCCCGGGACTAGCGGTTTCACAGATACGCAGTATTTT. Translated: CSAHPGTSGFTDTQYF.

This clonotype was counted a few times. The chain couples TRBV7-9 to TRBJ2-7; D ambiguous. The CDR3 runs 13 residues. Germline CDR1 reads SEHNR; CDR2 reads FQNEAQ (reference sequence). V was pared by 4 bases and J by 3 bases, with 10 bases between. For the CDR3, the DNA is TGTGCCAGCAGCTCCTCGACCATCTACGAGCAGTACTTC. It translates to CASSSSTIYEQYF.

This clonotype has only a few counts. V and J are TRBV24-1 and TRBJ2-5; possibly TRBD2 for D (5 bases). CDR1 is KGHDR and CDR2 is SFDVKD in the germline V gene. The CDR3 covers 14 residues. Trimming left V 5 bases short and J 2 bases short, with 11 bases between. CDR3 in amino acids: CATSVPWEQETQYF. The CDR3 bases are TGTGCCACCAGTGTGCCGTGGGAGCAAGAGACCCAGTACTTC.

CDR3 bases: TGTGCCAGCAGCAAAATCCCTAGCGGGAGGGAAGGCGAGCAGTACGTC. Protein sequence: CASSKIPSGREGEQYV. This chain joins TRBV21-1 and TRBJ2-7; the table calls TRBD2, which could not be checked here. TRBV21-1 counts as a pseudogene. The CDR3 is 16 amino acids.